The text below deals with one T cell receptor (beta chain). This record comes from a study of technical replicates of blood from four donors. The protocol was immunoSEQ multiplex PCR, while the TCRdb copy is restricted to in-frame clones and leaves out a portion. The repertoire includes roughly 100,000 clones, approximately 96% of them detected once, and roughly 0.21% sits in the top ten. Looked up from germline, CDR1 is SEHNR and CDR2 is FQNEAQ (reference sequence). CDR3 length equals 15 residues. The V gene lost 5 bases and the J gene lost 4 bases, with 17 bases spanning the gap. Sequencing was performed on T cells isolated from PBMCs. This chain uses TRBV7-9 with TRBJ1-2; possible D gene TRBD1, 5 bases. This clonotype was obtained from a human donor in good health. The CDR3 region has the DNA TGTGCCAGCAGCCCGTCGGGGGGGAGGTCCTATGGCTACACCTTC. Translating it yields CASSPSGGRSYGYTF.